The 10 T cell receptor beta chains presented below share a single source sample, sequenced in a study of T cell changes during pregnancy in multiple sclerosis. TCRdb keeps only in-frame clones here, not all; method: immunoSEQ multiplex PCR. The table lists 80,000 to 100,000 clones, approximately 92% of them singletons, with more than 2.5% in the top ten. This sample comprised peripheral blood, obtained in the first trimester of pregnancy. These TCRs come from a female donor with multiple sclerosis, enrolled in a pregnancy study.

The rearrangement links TRBV19 to TRBJ1-2, with D possibly being TRBD1 (5 bases). The CDR3 runs 17 residues. Germline CDR1 is LNHDA and CDR2 is SQIVND (reference sequence). Trimming stripped 3 bases from V and 3 bases from J, with 20 bases between. CDR3 in DNA: TGTGCCAGTAGTATCGGCTGGGCCGTAGTGGGGCACTATGGCTACACCTTC. Translated: CASSIGWAVVGHYGYTF.

V and J are TRBV7-6 and TRBJ1-1, with TRBD1 as a possible D gene (5 bases). Trimming stripped 3 bases from V and 6 bases from J, with 11 bases between. This CDR3 spans 13 amino acids. Looked up from germline, CDR1 is SGHVS and CDR2 is FNYEAQ. Written as DNA, the CDR3 is TGTGCCAGCAGCTTTGTGGGGGGGGCTGAAGCTTTCTTT. Protein: CASSFVGGAEAFF.

The V gene is TRBV4-3, the J gene TRBJ1-3, with 8 positions matching TRBD1. Germline V CDR1 and CDR2: LGHNA, YSLEER. CDR3 length: 15 amino acids. J was trimmed by 4 bases and V by 1 base; bases with no gene match: 3. This CDR3 reads CASSQGTGLGNTIYF. CDR3 nucleotide sequence: TGCGCCAGCAGCCAAGGGACAGGGCTAGGAAACACCATATATTTT.

V usage is TRBV30 and J usage is TRBJ2-2; D is possibly TRBD2 (5 bases). This CDR3 comprises 14 residues. From germline, CDR1 is GTSNPN and CDR2 SVGIG (reference sequence). V lost 2 bases, J lost 4 bases, and 11 bases lay in between. CDR3 coding DNA: TGTGCCTGGAGTTCCGACCGGGGCACCGGGGAGCTGTTTTTT. The encoded protein is CAWSSDRGTGELFF.

This clone was recorded only once. The chain carries TRBV19 and TRBJ2-2, with a weak D call TRBD2 (6 bases). V gave up 4 bases and J gave up 1 base, with 7 bases separating them. The germline V gene encodes CDR1 LNHDA and CDR2 SQIVND (reference sequence). The CDR3 length is 14 residues. CDR3 sequence reads: CASSKRVNTGELFF. In DNA form, the CDR3 reads TGTGCCAGTAGTAAGCGGGTGAACACCGGGGAGCTGTTTTTT.

The CDR3: CASSLSPQVYQPQHF. The CDR3 nucleotides read TGTGCCAGTAGTCTAAGCCCCCAGGTGTATCAGCCCCAGCATTTT. The V gene is TRBV19, the J gene TRBJ1-5, with D unclear. The CDR3 contains 15 residues. Deletions cut 5 bases from V and 5 bases from J, with 16 bases between. CDR1 and CDR2 (germline): LNHDA, SQIVND (reference sequence).

V is TRBV29-1 and J is TRBJ1-2; weak D call: TRBD1 (5 bases). CDR1 and CDR2 (germline): SQVTM, ANQGSEA. With 4 bases removed from V and 4 bases from J, the gap between germline ends came to 22 bases. CDR3 length equals 16 residues. The CDR3 bases are TGCAGCGTTGCAACTCGGAGGGGAGCTCGGGGCTATGGCTACACCTTC. Protein: CSVATRRGARGYGYTF.

V gene TRBV11-2 combines with J gene TRBJ2-1; 9 bases line up with TRBD2. Germline-derived CDR1 and CDR2 are SGHAT and FQNNGV. V lost 5 bases and J lost 7; bases outside the gene matches: 3. The CDR3 length is 13 residues. Here the CDR3 reads CASSPGLANEQFF. CDR3 DNA: TGTGCCAGCAGCCCGGGACTAGCTAATGAGCAGTTCTTC.

The CDR3 is CASSLNPGTASYEQYF. The CDR3 DNA sequence: TGTGCCAGCAGTTTAAACCCCGGGACAGCTTCCTACGAGCAGTACTTC. V usage is TRBV28 and J usage is TRBJ2-7; 7 bases map to TRBD1. The V gene's germline CDR1 is MDHEN and CDR2 SYDVKM. The CDR3 is 16 amino acids. J gave up 1 base and V 2 bases, and 8 bases lay outside the gene matches.

The J gene is TRBJ2-7, the V gene TRBV11-2; D is unclear. Between the trimmed V and J ends, which lost 10 bases and 9 bases, there was a span of 13 bases. In germline, CDR1 is SGHAT, CDR2 FQNNGV. There are 10 residues in the CDR3. CDR3 DNA sequence: TGTGCCACCGGCTTCGGCGGGCAGTACTTC. Protein: CATGFGGQYF.